These 14 T cell receptor beta chains share one sample of origin, sequenced in a study of beta chain features in type 1 diabetes. Expressed TCRB transcripts were sequenced because the entire RNA isolate underwent reverse transcription. TCRdb's table, derived via immunoSEQ multiplex PCR, lists solely in-frame clones and lacks some. The sample holds 600,000 to 700,000 clones, around 11% seen once. Notes on the study in general: TCRB CDR3 length was moderately but significantly reduced in all four CD4+ subsets of Type 1 diabetes patients.

These receptors lack a known antigen. Input material: naive CD4+ T cells from blood. These receptors originate from a man aged 25-45 years with type 1 diabetes.

This rearrangement joins TRBV4-3 to TRBJ2-1; 11 bases map to TRBD2. The CDR3 length is 14 residues. The germline CDR1 and CDR2 sequences are LGHNA and YSLEER. Germline trimming cut 4 bases from V and 7 bases from J; bases unmatched to any gene: 3. CDR3 nucleotide sequence: TGCGCCAGCAGCCCACTAGCGGGAGAAAATGAGCAGTTCTTC. Encoded protein: CASSPLAGENEQFF.

The chain has TRBV5-1 and TRBJ2-1; 11 nucleotides agree with TRBD2. The CDR3 contains 13 residues. Germline loops: CDR1 SGHRS, CDR2 YFSETQ. The ends lost 1 base at V and 15 bases at J; junction bases unmatched: 6. The CDR3 loop is CASSLRLAGGPFF. In nucleotides, the CDR3 is TGCGCCAGCAGCTTGCGTCTAGCGGGGGGCCCGTTCTTC.

This clone was seen only a few times. The V call is TRBV7-3, the J call TRBJ1-1; TRBD1 aligns across 9 bases. The CDR3 runs to 12 residues. Per the germline V gene, CDR1 is SGHTA and CDR2 is FQGTGA. After removal of 5 bases from V and 9 bases from J, the junction contained 4 bases not matched to a gene. This CDR3 reads CASSPGTGKAFF. The CDR3 region has the DNA TGTGCCAGCAGCCCCGGGACAGGGAAAGCTTTCTTT.

This clone was seen only a few times. One end of the junction is discordant with germline, which a read error may explain. The chain is built from TRBV4-2 and TRBJ1-1, with TRBD1 matching over 7 bases. The CDR3 is 14 residues long. The germline V gene has CDR1 LGHNA and CDR2 YNFKEQ. The CDR3 loop is CASSQPTGNPEAFF. The CDR3 nucleotides are TGTGCCAGCAGCCAACCGACAGGGAACCCTGAAGCTTTCTTT.

The chain uses TRBV6-5 and TRBJ1-5, with D unresolved. Trimming shortened V by 5 bases and J by 7 bases, and 12 bases separated the two germline ends. The germline gives CDR1 MNHEY, CDR2 SVGAGI. This CDR3 spans 13 amino acids. CDR3: CASSLSKRQPQHF. CDR3 coding DNA: TGTGCCAGCAGTCTGAGTAAGCGACAGCCCCAGCATTTT.

This clone turned up a few times. This specimen includes other DNA sequences encoding the same CDR3. CDR3 in DNA: TGTGCCAGCAGCCTCGGACTAGCGGGGGGCTACGAGCAGTACTTC. Its translation: CASSLGLAGGYEQYF. The chain is built from TRBV11-3 and TRBJ2-7; TRBD2 matches 14 bases. This CDR3 contains 15 residues. J gave up 3 bases and V 5 bases, and 3 bases lay outside the gene matches. The germline CDR1 and CDR2 sequences are SGHNT and YENEEA.

This clone was seen more than once but under ten times. The chain is built from TRBV7-9 and TRBJ2-5, with 8 bases fitting TRBD2. J was trimmed by 3 bases and V by 4 bases; bases with no gene match: 1. CDR3 size: 13 residues. Germline V gene sequence: CDR1 SEHNR, CDR2 FQNEAQ (reference sequence). CDR3 amino acids: CASSYGGEETQYF. DNA for the CDR3: TGTGCCAGCAGCTACGGGGGGGAAGAGACCCAGTACTTC.

This clone was counted only a few times. The rearrangement uses TRBV7-2 and TRBJ2-5, with 8 nucleotides matching TRBD1. With 2 bases clipped from V and 5 bases from J, the junction kept 10 bases outside the gene matches. The CDR3 has 16 amino acids. Germline loops: CDR1 SGHTA, CDR2 FQGNSA. The CDR3 DNA reads as TGTGCCAGCAGCTTACCCCACGACAGGGGTATGGAGACCCAGTACTTC. Residues: CASSLPHDRGMETQYF.

This chain joins TRBV14 and TRBJ2-5; 9 bases align to TRBD1. The DNA end lines up better with TRBJ2-7; the J call may be wrong. The CDR3 has 16 residues. CDR1 and CDR2 (germline): SGHDN, FVKESK. The CDR3 region is CASSVSPGQGSYEQYF. The CDR3 DNA reads TGTGCCAGCAGCGTGAGCCCGGGACAGGGCTCCTACGAGCAGTACTTC.

This clone was seen a few times. Distinct nucleotide sequences in the sample also encode this CDR3. The chain employs TRBV11-2 and TRBJ2-7; D is ambiguous. Germline V lookup: CDR1 SGHAT, CDR2 FQNNGV. Trimming took 1 base from V and 2 from J, leaving 3 bases between them. The CDR3 length is 12 residues. The CDR3 DNA reads as TGTGCCAGCAGCTTAGGGACCTACGAGCAGTACTTC. Translating gives CASSLGTYEQYF. Filled out from reference TRBV11-2 and TRBJ2-7, the complete variable domain reads EAGVAQSPRYKIIEKRQSVAFWCNPISGHATLYWYQQILGQGPKLLIQFQNNGVVDDSQLPKDRFSAERLKGVDSTLKIQPAKLEDSAVYLCASSLGTYEQYFGPGTRLTVT.

This clone has only a few counts. The V and J genes are TRBV12-5 and TRBJ2-1; D perhaps matches TRBD2 (6 bases). The V end lost 5 bases, the J end lost 9 bases, and 14 bases lay between the germline ends. CDR3 length: 13 amino acids. The germline V gene encodes CDR1 LGHNT and CDR2 FRNRAP. Written as DNA, the CDR3 is TGTGCTAGTGGTGGGCGAGCGCGGGGTGAGCAGTTCTTC. Amino acid sequence: CASGGRARGEQFF. Full variable domain (missing parts from reference TRBV12-5 and TRBJ2-1): DARVTQTPRHKVTEMGQEVTMRCQPILGHNTVFWYRQTMMQGLELLAYFRNRAPLDDSGMPKDRFSAEMPDATLATLKIQPSEPRDSAVYFCASGGRARGEQFFGPGTRLTVL.

The chain uses TRBV5-1 and TRBJ2-5, with 7 bases lining up with TRBD1. With V trimmed by 4 bases and J by 4 bases, 10 bases remained unmatched. The length of the CDR3 is 15 residues. Germline loops: CDR1 SGHRS, CDR2 YFSETQ. CDR3 bases: TGCGCCAGCAGCCTGGGACAGCCGGTAGGAGAGACCCAGTACTTC. Its protein is CASSLGQPVGETQYF.

J is TRBJ2-5 and V is TRBV7-2, with D uncertain. The CDR3 has 13 residues. The V end lost 0 bases, the J end lost 1 base, and 3 bases lay between the germline ends. Germline CDR1 reads SGHTA; CDR2 reads FQGNSA. The CDR3: CASSLAPQETQYF. The CDR3 DNA reads as TGTGCCAGCAGCTTAGCCCCCCAAGAGACCCAGTACTTC.

In this sample, this clone turned up a few times. The chain employs TRBV25-1 and TRBJ2-3, with TRBD2 matching 7 bases. Germline CDR1 and CDR2: MGHDK and SYGVNS. CDR3 length: 14 residues. Unmatched junction bases numbered 6, after V lost 4 bases and J lost 5 bases. CDR3 residues: CASSVAGGLDTQYF. CDR3 in DNA: TGTGCCAGCAGTGTAGCGGGTGGACTAGATACGCAGTATTTT. Full variable domain (missing parts from reference TRBV25-1 and TRBJ2-3): EADIYQTPRYLVIGTGKKITLECSQTMGHDKMYWYQQDPGMELHLIHYSYGVNSTEKGDLSSESTVSRIRTEHFPLTLESARPSHTSQYLCASSVAGGLDTQYFGPGTRLTVL.